This TCR beta chain is from a study of blood T cell repertoires in COVID-19. Study context: The cDNA or gDNA used as material had been derived from T cells, B-cell-depleted T cells, or PBMCs.

Authors' methods: The assay estimated nucleated cells by amplifying reference gene primers. Data came from immunoSEQ multiplex PCR; TCRdb stores just in-frame clones and leaves some out. Clone size and V and J calls were adopted from that table, with D and trimming inferred from the DNA. The data contain hundreds of thousands of clones, roughly 88% of them seen just once; the ten biggest clones take up about 1%. CDR1 and CDR2 (germline): MDHEN, SYDVKM. J gave up 4 bases and V 5 bases, and 5 bases lay outside the gene matches. This CDR3 region has 14 residues. Participants' reported clinical history set cohort assignment. Donors in Cohort 3 counted as recovered after two negative PCRs, clearance, or symptom resolution.

The chain has TRBV28 and TRBJ2-1; 7 bases fit TRBD2. Sequencing was done on a sample of PBMCs or T cells enriched from blood (not recorded which). This TCR was sampled from a woman aged 30 to 39 who had recovered from COVID-19. The CDR3 here is CASSREALYNEQFF. In DNA form, the CDR3 reads TGTGCCAGCAGTCGGGAGGCCCTTTACAATGAGCAGTTCTTC. The entire variable domain, with the rest obtained from reference TRBV28 and TRBJ2-1, is as follows: DVKVTQSSRYLVKRTGEKVFLECVQDMDHENMFWYRQDPGLGLRLIYFSYDVKMKEKGDIPEGYSVSREKKERFSLILESASTNQTSMYLCASSREALYNEQFFGPGTRLTVL.